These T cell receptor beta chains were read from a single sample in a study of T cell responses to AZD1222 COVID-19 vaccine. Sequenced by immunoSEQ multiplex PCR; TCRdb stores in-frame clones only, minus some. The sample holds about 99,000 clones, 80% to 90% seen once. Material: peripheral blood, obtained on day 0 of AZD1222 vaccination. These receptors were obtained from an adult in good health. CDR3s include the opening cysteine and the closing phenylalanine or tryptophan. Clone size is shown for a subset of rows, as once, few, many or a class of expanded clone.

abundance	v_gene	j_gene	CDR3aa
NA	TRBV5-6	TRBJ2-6	CASSLADSNSGANVLTF
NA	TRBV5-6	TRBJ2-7	CASSFGQYGSYEQYF
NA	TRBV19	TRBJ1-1	CASSMVGGWTEAFF
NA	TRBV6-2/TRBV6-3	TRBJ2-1	CASSTGTSGFYEQFF
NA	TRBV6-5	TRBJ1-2	CASSRTDEQYGYTF
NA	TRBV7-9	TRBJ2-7	CASSLDTSGSISYEQYF
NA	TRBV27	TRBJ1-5	CASSPTDQPQHF
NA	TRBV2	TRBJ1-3	CASSESPGGSGNTIYF
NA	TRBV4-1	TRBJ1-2	CASSQEGAWNYGYTF
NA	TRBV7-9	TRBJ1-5	CASSLSTSNQPQHF
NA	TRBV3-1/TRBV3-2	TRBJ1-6	CASRLQGASSYNSPLHF
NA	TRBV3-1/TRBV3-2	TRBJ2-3	CASSQDGQGLAVITDTQYF
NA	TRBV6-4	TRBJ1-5	CASSAQTGAGNQPQHF
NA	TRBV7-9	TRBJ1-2	CASSSQDSLGYTF
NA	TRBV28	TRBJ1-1	CASSSPSEGLAEAFF
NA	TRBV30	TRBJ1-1	CAWSGRPMNTEAFF
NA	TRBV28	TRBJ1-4	CASHDWGSTNEKLFF
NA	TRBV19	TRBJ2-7	CASSVLGQGLYEQYF
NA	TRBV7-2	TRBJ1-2	CASSRDVWGYTF
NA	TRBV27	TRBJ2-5	CASSLRAEETQYF
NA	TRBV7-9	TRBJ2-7	CASSFYSGDRVREQYF
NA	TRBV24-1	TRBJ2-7	CATSFQEEYYEQYF
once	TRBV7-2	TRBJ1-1	CASSRQEGTEAFF
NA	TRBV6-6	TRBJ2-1	CASSYRGYNEQFF
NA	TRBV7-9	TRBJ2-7	CASSHLLGQGGNEQYF
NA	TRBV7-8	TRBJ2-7	CASSFGLPYEQYF
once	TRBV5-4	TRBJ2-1	CASSPDSNSYNEQFF
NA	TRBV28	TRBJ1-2	CASVPGQETGYTF
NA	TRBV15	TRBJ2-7	CATSRDHEQYF
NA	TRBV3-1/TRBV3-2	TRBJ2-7	CASSSTSGNYEQYF
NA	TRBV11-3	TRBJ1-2	CASSPLTGQRDTNYGYTF
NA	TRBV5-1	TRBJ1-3	CASSLGGVSGNTIYF
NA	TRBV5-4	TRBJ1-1	CASSPGMGGTTTEAFF
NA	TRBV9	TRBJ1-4	CASSGDVWEKLFF
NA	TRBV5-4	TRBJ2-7	CASSWDRGLNEQYF
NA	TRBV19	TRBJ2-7	CASSRAGTGVEQYF
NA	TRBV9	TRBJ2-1	CASSVVSGGQGEQFF
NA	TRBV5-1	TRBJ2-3	CASSSSGTGGTDTQYF
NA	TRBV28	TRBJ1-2	CASSLTTPYGYTF
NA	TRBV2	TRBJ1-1	CASSDAVNTEAFF
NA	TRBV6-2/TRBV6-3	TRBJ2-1	CASSYAAGGQFF
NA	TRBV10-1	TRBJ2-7	CASSESRLGGLSYEQYF